This TCR beta chain was observed in a study of cytomegalovirus exposure and HLA in healthy donors. Notes on the study in general: A later analysis showed that HLA-associated TCR beta chains had undergone more clonal expansion than equally common others. Among immune exposure information, only CMV serostatus was available.

A word on this clone: Its target is unknown.

Germline lookup yields CDR1 SGHDT and CDR2 YYEEEE. The CDR3 is 13 residues long. The V gene lost 0 bases and the J gene lost 5 bases, with 8 bases spanning the gap. PCR employed 60 Vbeta and 13 Jbeta primers. The assay was immunoSEQ multiplex PCR, and TCRdb's table has in-frame clones only and misses some. The profile shows about 200,000 clones, about 77% of them singletons. V and J are TRBV5-6 and TRBJ1-2; no clear D gene. The sequence came from a woman in her twenties or thirties in good health and CMV-seronegative. Sequencing was performed on PBMCs. The CDR3 sequence: CASSLESGYGYTF. Written as DNA, the CDR3 is TGTGCCAGCAGCTTGGAGTCGGGTTATGGCTACACCTTC.